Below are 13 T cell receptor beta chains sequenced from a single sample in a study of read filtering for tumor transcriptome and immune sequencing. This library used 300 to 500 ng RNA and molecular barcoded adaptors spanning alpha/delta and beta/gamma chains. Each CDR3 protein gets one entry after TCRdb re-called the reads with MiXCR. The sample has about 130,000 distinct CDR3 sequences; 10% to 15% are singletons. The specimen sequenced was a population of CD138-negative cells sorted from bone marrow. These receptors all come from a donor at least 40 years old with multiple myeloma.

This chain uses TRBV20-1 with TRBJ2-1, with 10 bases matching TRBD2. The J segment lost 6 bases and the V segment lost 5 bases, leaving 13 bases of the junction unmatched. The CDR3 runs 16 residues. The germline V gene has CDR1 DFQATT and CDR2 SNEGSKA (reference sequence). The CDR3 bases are TGCAGTGCTCAAGGACTAGCGGCAGTCTTAGTCAATGAGCAGTTCTTC. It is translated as CSAQGLAAVLVNEQFF.

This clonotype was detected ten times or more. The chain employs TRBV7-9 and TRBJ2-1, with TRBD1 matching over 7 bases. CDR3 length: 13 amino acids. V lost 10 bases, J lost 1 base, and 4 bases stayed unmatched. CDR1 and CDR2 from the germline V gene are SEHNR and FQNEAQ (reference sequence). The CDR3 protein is CATSQGSYNEQFF. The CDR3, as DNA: TGTGCCACCTCACAGGGGTCCTACAATGAGCAGTTCTTC.

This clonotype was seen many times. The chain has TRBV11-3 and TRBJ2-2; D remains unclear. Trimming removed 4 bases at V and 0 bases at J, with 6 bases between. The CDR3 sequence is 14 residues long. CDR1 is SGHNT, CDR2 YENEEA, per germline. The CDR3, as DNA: TGTGCCAGCAGCTCACTTTCGAACACCGGGGAGCTGTTTTTT. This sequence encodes CASSSLSNTGELFF.

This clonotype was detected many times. Written as DNA, the CDR3 is TGTGCCAGCAGCTTGACAGCGGGAGTGGGAGATACGCAGTATTTT. It encodes CASSLTAGVGDTQYF. The chain recombines TRBV5-5 with TRBJ2-3, with 8 positions matching TRBD2. The CDR3 has 15 residues. In germline, CDR1 is SGHKS, CDR2 YYEKEE (reference sequence). V trimming: 1 base; J trimming: 5 bases; junction bases outside the gene matches: 6.

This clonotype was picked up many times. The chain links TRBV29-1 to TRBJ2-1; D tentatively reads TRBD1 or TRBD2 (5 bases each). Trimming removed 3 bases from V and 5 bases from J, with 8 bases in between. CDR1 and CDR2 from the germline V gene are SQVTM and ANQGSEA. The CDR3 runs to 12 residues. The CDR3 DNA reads TGCAGCGTTGAGAGGGGAAACAATGAGCAGTTCTTC. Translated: CSVERGNNEQFF.

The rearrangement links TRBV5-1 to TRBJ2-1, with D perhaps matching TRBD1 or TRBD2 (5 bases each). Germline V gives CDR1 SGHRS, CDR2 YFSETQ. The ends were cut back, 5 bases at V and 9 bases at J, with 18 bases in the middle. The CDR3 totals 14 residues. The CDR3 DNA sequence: TGCGCCAGCAGTTTCGATGGGGGTATTACTGAGCAGTTCTTC. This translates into CASSFDGGITEQFF.

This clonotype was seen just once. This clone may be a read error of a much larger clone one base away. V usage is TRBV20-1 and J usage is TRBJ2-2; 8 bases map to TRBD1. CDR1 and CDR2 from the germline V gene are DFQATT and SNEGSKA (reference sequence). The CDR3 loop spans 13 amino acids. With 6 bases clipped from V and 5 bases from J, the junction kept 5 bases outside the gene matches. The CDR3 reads CSALQGVTGELFF. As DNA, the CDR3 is TGCAGTGCCCTACAGGGGGTAACCGGGGAGCTGTTTTTT.

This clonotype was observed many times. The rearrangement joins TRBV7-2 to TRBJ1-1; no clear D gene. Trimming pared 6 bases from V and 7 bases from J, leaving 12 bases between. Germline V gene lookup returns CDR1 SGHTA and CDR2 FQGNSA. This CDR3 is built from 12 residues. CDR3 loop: CASSRDGNEAFF. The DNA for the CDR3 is TGTGCCAGCAGTCGAGACGGAAATGAAGCTTTCTTT.

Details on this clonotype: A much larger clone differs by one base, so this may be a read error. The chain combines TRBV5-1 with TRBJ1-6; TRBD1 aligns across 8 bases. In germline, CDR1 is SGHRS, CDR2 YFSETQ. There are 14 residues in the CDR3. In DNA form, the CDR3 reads TGCGCCAGCGCGACAGGGGAGAAGAATTCACCCCGCCACTTT. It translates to CASATGEKNSPRHF.

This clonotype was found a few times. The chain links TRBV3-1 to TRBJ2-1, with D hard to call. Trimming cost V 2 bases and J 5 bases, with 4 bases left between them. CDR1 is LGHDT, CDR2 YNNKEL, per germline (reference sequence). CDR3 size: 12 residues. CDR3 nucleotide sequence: TGTGCCAGCAGCCAAAACGACAATGAGCAGTTCTTC. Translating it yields CASSQNDNEQFF.

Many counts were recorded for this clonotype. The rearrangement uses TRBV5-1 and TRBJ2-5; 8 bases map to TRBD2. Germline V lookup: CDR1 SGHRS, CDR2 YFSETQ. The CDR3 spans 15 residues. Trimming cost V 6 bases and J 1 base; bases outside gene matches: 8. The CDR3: CASTISGAVQETQYF. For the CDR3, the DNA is TGCGCCAGCACCATTAGCGGGGCCGTCCAAGAGACCCAGTACTTC.

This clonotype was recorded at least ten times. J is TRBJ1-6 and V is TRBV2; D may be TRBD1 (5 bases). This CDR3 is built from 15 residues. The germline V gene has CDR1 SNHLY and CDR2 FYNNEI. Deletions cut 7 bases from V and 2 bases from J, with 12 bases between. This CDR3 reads CASTAGTPYNSPLHF. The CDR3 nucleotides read TGTGCCAGCACCGCAGGGACCCCCTATAATTCACCCCTCCACTTT.

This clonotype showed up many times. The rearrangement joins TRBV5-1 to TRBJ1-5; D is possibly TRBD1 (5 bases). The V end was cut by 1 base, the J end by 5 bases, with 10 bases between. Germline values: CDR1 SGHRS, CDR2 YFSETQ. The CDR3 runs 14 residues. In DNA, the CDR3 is TGCGCCAGCAGCTTGATGGGGGGTGATCAGCCCCAGCATTTT. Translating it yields CASSLMGGDQPQHF.